This T cell receptor (beta chain) was documented in a study of cytomegalovirus exposure and HLA in healthy donors. Study-level background: An early data release held some 85 million unique TCRs from HLA-typed donors. Broader study findings: The records held CMV serostatus as the only immune exposure information.

Trimming pared 3 bases from V and 0 bases from J, leaving 7 bases between. Germline CDR1 SGHNT, CDR2 YYREEE (reference sequence). This CDR3 region has 14 residues. Comments on this clone: Its target is unknown.

PCR primers comprised 60 Vbeta and 13 Jbeta primers. Repertoires were generated with immunoSEQ multiplex PCR, while TCRdb's copy carries only in-frame clones and drops some. The sample records about 98,000 clones, approximately 74% being singletons. The rearrangement links TRBV5-4 to TRBJ2-4; TRBD2 is a possible D gene (6 bases). The source is a male donor in good health and CMV-seronegative. Sequenced input: PBMCs. The CDR3 DNA sequence: TGTGCCAGCAGCTCGGGACTAGCCAAAAACATTCAGTACTTC. This codes for CASSSGLAKNIQYF.